Following are 15 T cell receptor beta chains from one sample sequenced in a study of regulatory T cells in long-lasting Graves disease. CDR3 regions were amplified by Arm-PCR using iRepertoire HTBI primers to build TCR beta libraries. TCRdb processed the multiplex PCR reads anew with MiXCR; each CDR3 protein has one entry. This sample carries a few hundred thousand distinct CDR3 sequences, 15% to 20% of them seen once, and the ten largest clones take around 20%. Time point indicated: newly diagnosed GD, antithyroid drugs for less than 3 months. Making the TCR library involved RNA that had been extracted from PBMCs. This sample was shared with a second study, whose subject was T cells in Graves' hyperthyroidism and ophthalmopathy.

The sequencing used peripheral blood mononuclear cells (PBMCs), collected at new diagnosis, from a patient treated with antithyroid drugs. The receptors derive from a woman under 30 with Graves disease.

This clonotype has at least ten counts. This rearrangement joins TRBV3-1 to TRBJ2-7; D perhaps matches TRBD1 (6 bases). The CDR3 covers 17 residues. The V end lost 4 bases, the J end lost 2 bases, and 21 bases lay between the germline ends. Germline V gene sequence: CDR1 LGHDT, CDR2 YNNKEL (reference sequence). For the CDR3, the DNA is TGTGCCAGCAGCCGAGGGAGCCACGGGACAAGGCCCTACGAGCAGTACTTC. This encodes CASSRGSHGTRPYEQYF.

This clonotype was observed many times. The chain combines TRBV11-2 with TRBJ1-2; no clear D gene. Trimming stripped 4 bases from V and 9 bases from J, with 9 bases between. The CDR3 runs 11 residues. Germline CDR1 is SGHAT and CDR2 is FQNNGV. CDR3 DNA: TGTGCCAGCAGCTCCGTTGGCAGCTACACCTTC. It yields the protein CASSSVGSYTF. The whole variable domain, filled in from reference TRBV11-2 and TRBJ1-2, reads EAGVAQSPRYKIIEKRQSVAFWCNPISGHATLYWYQQILGQGPKLLIQFQNNGVVDDSQLPKDRFSAERLKGVDSTLKIQPAKLEDSAVYLCASSSVGSYTFGSGTRLTVV.

This clonotype was found many times. The chain is built from TRBV10-3 and TRBJ1-5; D remains unclear. The CDR3 runs to 12 residues. Between the trimmed V and J ends, which lost 2 bases and 4 bases, there was a span of 3 bases. Germline CDR1 ENHRY, CDR2 SYGVKD. The DNA for the CDR3 is TGTGCCATCAGTGAGGGAAATCAGCCCCAGCATTTT. Translating gives CAISEGNQPQHF.

J is TRBJ2-6 and V is TRBV19; no definite D call. Trimming stripped 6 bases from V and 0 bases from J, with 3 bases between. The CDR3 length is 13 residues. CDR1 LNHDA and CDR2 SQIVND come from the germline V gene (reference sequence). CDR3 region: CASRHSGANVLTF. CDR3 DNA sequence: TGTGCCAGTAGGCACTCTGGGGCCAACGTCCTGACTTTC. Using reference TRBV19 and TRBJ2-6 for the parts outside the CDR3, the full variable domain is DGGITQSPKYLFRKEGQNVTLSCEQNLNHDAMYWYRQDPGQGLRLIYYSQIVNDFQKGDIAEGYSVSREKKESFPLTVTSAQKNPTAFYLCASRHSGANVLTFGAGSRLTVL.

At least ten counts were recorded for this clonotype. The chain employs TRBV2 and TRBJ2-7; D is possibly TRBD1 (5 bases). Germline-derived CDR1 and CDR2 are SNHLY and FYNNEI. The V end lost 5 bases, the J end lost 7 bases, and 12 bases lay between the germline ends. This CDR3 has 12 amino acids. Here the CDR3 reads CASSPQAWEQYF. The CDR3 DNA is TGTGCCAGCAGTCCACAGGCATGGGAGCAGTACTTC.

This clonotype came up many times. The rearrangement links TRBV20-1 to TRBJ2-7; 8 nucleotides match TRBD2. CDR3 length: 17 amino acids. CDR1 and CDR2 (germline): DFQATT, SNEGSKA (reference sequence). With 0 bases clipped from V and 2 bases from J, the junction kept 12 bases outside the gene matches. The CDR3 DNA is TGCAGTGCTAGAGATCGGACGCTGAGCGGGAGAGCCTACGAGCAGTACTTC. Protein: CSARDRTLSGRAYEQYF.

This clonotype showed up many times. The CDR3 protein is CASSRQGPYNEQFF. The DNA for the CDR3 is TGTGCCAGCAGCCGTCAGGGACCCTACAATGAGCAGTTCTTC. The chain employs TRBV5-6 and TRBJ2-1; D possibly uses TRBD1 or TRBD2 (5 bases each). With 4 bases removed from V and 2 bases from J, the gap between germline ends came to 10 bases. Germline CDR1 is SGHDT and CDR2 is YYEEEE. There are 14 residues in the CDR3.

This clonotype was picked up many times. V gene TRBV2 combines with J gene TRBJ1-1; D ambiguous. This CDR3 contains 10 residues. Looked up from germline, CDR1 is SNHLY and CDR2 is FYNNEI. The germline V and J ends were trimmed by 4 bases and 7 bases, with 4 bases remaining between them. The DNA of the CDR3 is TGTGCCAGCAGTGGCATTGAAGCTTTCTTT. It codes for CASSGIEAFF.

The sample holds many counts of this clonotype. This chain joins TRBV6-2 or TRBV6-3 and TRBJ2-3; 13 bases map to TRBD2. Germline V gene lookup returns CDR1 MNHEY and CDR2 SVGEGT. This CDR3 region has 16 residues. V was clipped by 2 bases and J by 5 bases; unmatched bases: 4. The CDR3, as DNA: TGTGCCAGCAGTTACAGGCGGACTAGCGGGAGAGATACGCAGTATTTT. Its protein is CASSYRRTSGRDTQYF.

Of note for this clonotype: A much larger clone is a single base away; this may be a read error. This chain joins TRBV12-3 or TRBV12-4 and TRBJ2-2; tentative D call: TRBD2 (6 bases). The CDR3 runs 15 residues. The CDR3 protein is CDSSATRPNTGELFF. The CDR3 DNA is TGTGACAGCAGTGCGACTAGACCTAACACCGGGGAGCTGTTTTTT.

This clonotype was observed at least ten times. A single base separates this from a much larger clone, so it may be a read error. The gene calls are TRBV6-1 and TRBJ2-7; D unclear. V lost 6 bases and J lost 2, with 5 bases in between. Per the germline V gene, CDR1 is MNHNS and CDR2 is SASEGT. CDR3 length: 11 amino acids. DNA of the CDR3: TGTGCCAGCAGCGAGACCTACGAGCAGTACTTC. Its protein product is CASSETYEQYF.

This clonotype was detected only a few times. The chain links TRBV5-1 to TRBJ2-7; no reliable D call. The CDR3 loop spans 14 amino acids. The ends were cut back, 5 bases at V and 5 bases at J, with 17 bases in the middle. Germline V gives CDR1 SGHRS, CDR2 YFSETQ. CDR3 sequence (DNA): TGCGCCAGCAGTCCGAGTAGACGAGAGCACGAGCAGTACTTC. Its translation is CASSPSRREHEQYF.

The V and J genes are TRBV28 and TRBJ2-2; D ambiguous. The CDR3 is 13 residues long. Trimming took 6 bases from V and 5 from J, leaving 10 bases between them. Looked up from germline, CDR1 is MDHEN and CDR2 is SYDVKM. The chain's CDR3 is CASSLTRTGELFF. In DNA, the CDR3 is TGTGCCAGCAGCCTAACCCGGACCGGGGAGCTGTTTTTT.

This clonotype has at least ten counts. The chain is built from TRBV18 and TRBJ1-1, with TRBD1 as a possible D gene (5 bases). The CDR3 has 17 amino acids. Deletions cut 4 bases from V and 1 base from J, with 19 bases between. Germline loops: CDR1 KGHSH, CDR2 LQKENI. The DNA for the CDR3 is TGTGCCAGCTCACTCCTTCCCCCGGGGGTAGGGAACACTGAAGCTTTCTTT. Protein product: CASSLLPPGVGNTEAFF.

Note on this clonotype: This may come from a read error, since a much larger clone is one base off. The chain recombines TRBV20-1 with TRBJ2-2; the match to TRBD2 covers 8 bases. The CDR3 spans 16 residues. CDR1 is DFQATT, CDR2 SNEGSKA, per germline (reference sequence). This CDR3 is CSARNPGLDKTGELLF. The CDR3 DNA is TGCAGTGCCAGGAACCCGGGACTAGACAAAACCGGGGAGCTGCTTTTT.